The 12 T cell receptor beta chains listed next were all sequenced from one sample in a study of PD-L1 blockade in urothelial cancer. This sample's time point: peripheral blood 6 weeks after treatment start. Some clones are missing from TCRdb's copy, which holds only in-frame ones; the method was immunoSEQ multiplex PCR. The sample consists of roughly 100,000 clones, roughly 85% of them appearing once. Material: PBMCs, obtained around atezolizumab (anti-PD-L1) treatment. The receptors derive from a man between 65 and 79 years old with urothelial cancer.

The rearrangement joins TRBV6-6 to TRBJ1-1; the match to TRBD1 covers 11 bases. The ends lost 6 bases at V and 10 bases at J; junction bases unmatched: 4. The CDR3 runs to 12 residues. From germline, CDR1 is MNHNY and CDR2 SVGAGI (reference sequence). CDR3 in DNA: TGTGCCAGCAGCGGGACAGGGGGATCAGCTTTCTTT. Translating gives CASSGTGGSAFF.

V is TRBV2 and J is TRBJ2-2; the match to TRBD2 covers 11 bases. V lost 6 bases and J lost 1; bases outside the gene matches: 4. Germline CDR1 is SNHLY and CDR2 is FYNNEI. The CDR3 runs 16 residues. CDR3 coding DNA: TGTGCCAGCAGGAGACTAGCGGGACGGAACACCGGGGAGCTGTTTTTT. Translating gives CASRRLAGRNTGELFF. Supplemented by reference TRBV2 and TRBJ2-2, the full variable domain reads EPEVTQTPSHQVTQMGQEVILRCVPISNHLYFYWYRQILGQKVEFLVSFYNNEISEKSEIFDDQFSVERPDGSNFTLKIRSTKLEDSAMYFCASRRLAGRNTGELFFGEGSRLTVL.

The chain couples TRBV4-1 to TRBJ1-2; a weak D match, TRBD1 (6 bases). Deletions cut 1 base from V and 2 bases from J, with 14 bases between. The CDR3 contains 16 residues. Germline CDR1 and CDR2: MGHRA and YSYEKL. CDR3 sequence: CASSQGGGRRNYGYTF. The CDR3 DNA sequence: TGCGCCAGCAGCCAAGGGGGGGGCCGCCGAAACTATGGCTACACCTTC.

The chain links TRBV11-2 to TRBJ2-5; D unclear. Trimming removed 4 bases at V and 3 bases at J, with 9 bases between. Germline CDR1 SGHAT, CDR2 FQNNGV. The CDR3 sequence is 13 residues long. The CDR3 nucleotides read TGTGCCAGCAGCTCATCAGTGGAAGAGACCCAGTACTTC. It codes for CASSSSVEETQYF.

The V call is TRBV5-1, the J call TRBJ2-1; 9 bases align to TRBD2. CDR1 SGHRS and CDR2 YFSETQ come from the germline V gene. V lost 4 bases, J lost 7 bases, and 9 bases stayed unmatched. The length of the CDR3 is 15 residues. The CDR3: CASSTAGGSLNEQFF. DNA of the CDR3: TGCGCCAGCAGCACAGCGGGGGGAAGTTTGAATGAGCAGTTCTTC.

The chain is built from TRBV4-1 and TRBJ2-1, with 10 positions matching TRBD2. The CDR3 has 17 amino acids. V was clipped by 0 bases and J by 3 bases; unmatched bases: 5. Germline CDR1 and CDR2: MGHRA and YSYEKL. This CDR3 reads CASSQDIGTSDYNEQFF. The CDR3 DNA follows: TGCGCCAGCAGCCAAGATATAGGGACTAGCGACTACAATGAGCAGTTCTTC.

This clone came up a few times. The V call is TRBV11-3, the J call TRBJ2-2; 8 nucleotides match TRBD2. CDR1 and CDR2 from the germline V gene are SGHNT and YENEEA. This CDR3 has 15 residues. The ends lost 5 bases at V and 7 bases at J; junction bases unmatched: 9. The CDR3 region is CASSPRAGEGGELFF. The CDR3 region has the DNA TGTGCCAGCAGCCCCAGAGCGGGGGAAGGCGGGGAGCTGTTTTTT.

The chain joins TRBV6-5 to TRBJ1-3; 8 nucleotides line up with TRBD1. Germline V gene sequence: CDR1 MNHEY, CDR2 SVGAGI. This CDR3 region has 15 residues. Trimming at V came to 7 bases and at J to 0 bases, leaving 5 bases not matched to a gene. For the CDR3, the DNA is TGTGCCAGCACCTTAGACAGGGGCTCTGGAAACACCATATATTTT. Its translation is CASTLDRGSGNTIYF.

The V call is TRBV19, the J call TRBJ1-2, with 9 bases aligning to TRBD1. This CDR3 region has 17 residues. Germline-derived CDR1 and CDR2 are LNHDA and SQIVND (reference sequence). V trimming: 5 bases; J trimming: 3 bases; junction bases outside the gene matches: 13. This CDR3 is CASSAGQGPPRDYGYTF. The CDR3 DNA reads as TGTGCCAGTAGTGCGGGACAGGGCCCCCCCAGGGACTATGGCTACACCTTC.

The gene calls are TRBV7-2 and TRBJ2-1, with D possibly TRBD1 on 5 matching bases. V was cut by 5 bases and J by 10 bases, with 12 bases left in between. The length of the CDR3 is 12 residues. Per germline, CDR1 SGHTA and CDR2 FQGNSA. In DNA, the CDR3 is TGTGCCAGCAGCGTTGATAGGGGAGAGCAGTTCTTC. It specifies CASSVDRGEQFF.

This sequence joins TRBV5-8 and TRBJ1-2, with TRBD1 as a possible D gene (5 bases). V was cut by 0 bases and J by 5 bases, with 11 bases left in between. The V gene's germline CDR1 is SGHTS and CDR2 YDEGEE. The CDR3 is 14 amino acids. CDR3 protein: CASSLAARTYGYTF. CDR3 sequence (DNA): TGTGCCAGCAGCTTGGCCGCACGGACATATGGCTACACCTTC. Full variable domain (missing parts from reference TRBV5-8 and TRBJ1-2): EAGVTQSPTHLIKTRGQQATLRCSPISGHTSVYWYQQALGLGLQFLLWYDEGEERNRGNFPPRFSGRQFPNYSSELNVNALELEDSALYLCASSLAARTYGYTFGSGTRLTVV.

V usage is TRBV7-8 and J usage is TRBJ2-1; tentative D call: TRBD1 (8 bases). The V gene lost 4 bases and the J gene lost 10 bases, with 20 bases spanning the gap. Looked up from germline, CDR1 is SGHVS and CDR2 is FQNEAQ. CDR3 size: 15 residues. CDR3 sequence: CASSSSHDRGGEQFF. For the CDR3, the DNA is TGTGCCAGCAGCTCTTCCCACGACAGGGGAGGGGAGCAGTTCTTC. The full variable domain, completed using reference TRBV7-8 and TRBJ2-1, is GAGVSQSPRYKVAKRGQDVALRCDPISGHVSLFWYQQALGQGPEFLTYFQNEAQLDKSGLPSDRFFAERPEGSVSTLKIQRTQQEDSAVYLCASSSSHDRGGEQFFGPGTRLTVL.